This TCR beta chain appears in the sequencing data of a study of blood T cell repertoires in COVID-19. Only in-frame clones appear in the TCRdb table, and some are missing; sequencing was by immunoSEQ multiplex PCR. The repertoire consists of about 190,000 clones, with about 88% occurring once and the leading ten covering less than 3.5%. Germline assignment: CDR1 LGHDT and CDR2 YNNKEL (reference sequence). V lost 0 bases to trimming and J lost 7 bases; unmatched junction nucleotides: 5. The length of the CDR3 is 14 residues. Sample: peripheral blood. This TCR came from a middle-aged man with active or convalescent COVID-19. The J gene is TRBJ1-2, the V gene TRBV3-1 (or the pseudogene TRBV3-2); 7 bases are a match to TRBD1. The chain's CDR3 is CASSQETPGGGYTF. In DNA, the CDR3 is TGTGCCAGCAGCCAAGAAACCCCAGGGGGTGGCTACACCTTC.